One and the same sample provided the 23 T cell receptor beta chains below, sequenced in a study of T-cell reconstitution after alpha-beta-depleted transplantation in children. Unique molecular identifiers featured in how the TCRbeta library was prepared. TCRdb recomputed calls from the PCR reads with MiXCR, one row per CDR3 protein. The sample records 300,000 to 400,000 distinct CDR3 sequences, roughly 14% being singletons. The source was PBMCs, collected from the stem cell graft. The receptors were sampled from a human donor who donated a stem cell graft to a child with Fanconi anemia.

The gene calls are TRBV2 and TRBJ2-5; tentatively, D is TRBD1 (6 bases). The ends were cut back, 4 bases at V and 5 bases at J, with 11 bases in the middle. This CDR3 region has 13 residues. Germline CDR1 SNHLY, CDR2 FYNNEI. The CDR3 region has the DNA TGTGCCAGCAGTGGAACGCAGGGGGAGACCCAGTACTTC. It specifies CASSGTQGETQYF.

The chain joins TRBV7-9 to TRBJ1-1; TRBD1 is a possible D gene (5 bases). CDR1 is SEHNR, CDR2 FQNEAQ, per germline (reference sequence). The length of the CDR3 is 17 residues. Between the trimmed V and J ends, which lost 1 base and 0 bases, there was a span of 15 bases. CDR3 amino acids: CASSLGRGMAMNTEAFF. The CDR3 coding sequence is TGTGCCAGCAGCTTAGGCCGGGGCATGGCAATGAACACTGAAGCTTTCTTT.

In its sample, this clonotype was seen a few times. The rearrangement uses TRBV3-1 and TRBJ1-2; maybe TRBD1 (6 bases). Germline CDR1 and CDR2: LGHDT and YNNKEL (reference sequence). Trimming pared 1 base from V and 10 bases from J, leaving 10 bases between. The CDR3 extends over 12 amino acids. CDR3 sequence (DNA): TGTGCCAGCAGCCAAGCCAGGGGCGTCTACACCTTC. It encodes CASSQARGVYTF. Using reference TRBV3-1 and TRBJ1-2 for the parts outside the CDR3, the full variable domain is DTAVSQTPKYLVTQMGNDKSIKCEQNLGHDTMYWYKQDSKKFLKIMFSYNNKELIINETVPNRFSPKSPDKAHLNLHINSLELGDSAVYFCASSQARGVYTFGSGTRLTVV.

The chain employs TRBV12-3 or TRBV12-4 and TRBJ2-1; unclear D gene. V gave up 1 base and J gave up 8 bases, with 6 bases separating them. This CDR3 spans 12 amino acids. CDR3 in DNA: TGTGCCAGCAGTTTAGGTATCGATGAGCAGTTCTTC. Its protein product is CASSLGIDEQFF.

V gene TRBV18 combines with J gene TRBJ1-4, with 7 bases aligning to TRBD1. Trimming took 4 bases from V and 3 from J; bases not matched to a gene: 5. This CDR3 has 15 residues. Germline V gene sequence: CDR1 KGHSH, CDR2 LQKENI. CDR3 sequence reads: CASSQRQGPNEKLFF. The CDR3 region has the DNA TGTGCCAGCTCACAGCGACAGGGACCTAATGAAAAACTGTTTTTT.

This clonotype occurred many times. The V call is TRBV28, the J call TRBJ1-5; D not certain. The CDR3 runs 12 residues. Germline V gene data show CDR1 as MDHEN and CDR2 as SYDVKM. V lost 5 bases, J lost 3 bases, and 5 bases lay in between. The DNA for the CDR3 is TGTGCCAGCAGTGATCTCAATCAGCCCCAGCATTTT. Its protein product is CASSDLNQPQHF. Together with reference TRBV28 and TRBJ1-5, the CDR3 gives the full variable domain: DVKVTQSSRYLVKRTGEKVFLECVQDMDHENMFWYRQDPGLGLRLIYFSYDVKMKEKGDIPEGYSVSREKKERFSLILESASTNQTSMYLCASSDLNQPQHFGDGTRLSIL.

This clonotype occurred a few times. CDR3 coding DNA: TGCAGTGCTAGTCGGGGGGGCTCCTACAATGAGCAGTTCTTC. It codes for CSASRGGSYNEQFF. V gene TRBV20-1 combines with J gene TRBJ2-1; the match to TRBD2 covers 8 bases. The CDR3 runs 14 residues. Germline V gives CDR1 DFQATT, CDR2 SNEGSKA (reference sequence). Trimming removed 3 bases from V and 0 bases from J; junction bases left unmatched: 1.

The chain joins TRBV27 to TRBJ1-5; weak D call: TRBD1 (5 bases). Deletions cut 6 bases from V and 5 bases from J, with 11 bases between. This CDR3 contains 13 residues. Germline V lookup: CDR1 MNHEY, CDR2 SMNVEV (reference sequence). CDR3 nucleotide sequence: TGTGCCAGCAGGCCTGACAGTTATCAGCCCCAGCATTTT. Translating it yields CASRPDSYQPQHF.

This clonotype has a count of ten or more. The rearrangement uses TRBV9 and TRBJ2-5, with 11 bases identical to TRBD2. Germline V CDR1 and CDR2: SGDLS, YYNGEE. Losses at the gene ends were 0 bases for V and 4 bases for J; bases not matched to a gene: 2. CDR3 length: 15 amino acids. CDR3 coding DNA: TGTGCCAGCAGCGTAGTTGGGACTAGCGGAGAGACCCAGTACTTC. It yields the protein CASSVVGTSGETQYF.

The gene calls are TRBV9 and TRBJ1-3; D gene ambiguous. The CDR3 spans 15 residues. The V and J ends lost 3 bases and 1 base respectively, with 11 bases between them. Germline values: CDR1 SGDLS, CDR2 YYNGEE. DNA for the CDR3: TGTGCCAGCAGCGAAGTGGTCGGGTCTGGAAACACCATATATTTT. Translation gives CASSEVVGSGNTIYF.

As for this clonotype: This likely comes from a read error, as the CDR3 has no conserved phenylalanine or tryptophan at its end. The rearrangement joins TRBV12-3 or TRBV12-4 to TRBJ1-1; a weak D match, TRBD1 (5 bases). Between the trimmed V and J ends, which lost 6 bases and 0 bases, there was a span of 11 bases. The CDR3 is made up of 14 amino acids. CDR3 nucleotide sequence: TGTGCCAGCAGCAAGACAGTGATGAACACTGAAGCTTTCTAT. It specifies CASSKTVMNTEAFY.

The gene calls are TRBV6-1 and TRBJ2-7; 10 bases line up with TRBD1. CDR1 MNHNS and CDR2 SASEGT come from the germline V gene. The CDR3 runs 14 residues. V lost 5 bases and J lost 8; bases outside the gene matches: 9. The CDR3 nucleotides are TGTGCCAGCAGTCTCGGGGGACAGGGGTATAAGCAGTACGTC. The encoded protein is CASSLGGQGYKQYV.

The chain employs TRBV10-3 and TRBJ2-5, with a tentative D call TRBD2 (5 bases). With 0 bases removed from V and 8 bases from J, the gap between germline ends came to 16 bases. The CDR3 length is 15 residues. Germline CDR1 reads ENHRY; CDR2 reads SYGVKD. In DNA, the CDR3 is TGTGCCATCAGTGAGTCGCGGGCAGCCCGAGAAACCCAGTACTTC. Translated: CAISESRAARETQYF.

Regarding this clonotype: A much larger clone differs from this one at a single base, so this may be a read error. V gene TRBV4-2 combines with J gene TRBJ2-7; D may match TRBD1 or TRBD2 (5 bases each). Trimming pared 11 bases from V and 6 bases from J, leaving 17 bases between. This CDR3 is built from 12 residues. Germline V gene lookup returns CDR1 LGHNA and CDR2 YNFKEQ. Written as DNA, the CDR3 is TGTGCCCGCCGAGGGGCCTTGGGCGAGCAGTACTTC. Protein sequence: CARRGALGEQYF.

The table lists this clonotype with a count of one. The rearrangement uses TRBV5-1 and TRBJ1-1; perhaps TRBD1 as D (6 bases). Trimming left V 2 bases short and J 3 bases short, with 17 bases between. The CDR3 is 16 residues long. Germline-derived CDR1 and CDR2 are SGHRS and YFSETQ. CDR3 in amino acids: CASSFGAGVTDTEAFF. The CDR3 nucleotides read TGCGCCAGCAGCTTCGGGGCAGGGGTTACGGACACTGAAGCTTTCTTT. Using reference TRBV5-1 and TRBJ1-1 for the parts outside the CDR3, the full variable domain is KAGVTQTPRYLIKTRGQQVTLSCSPISGHRSVSWYQQTPGQGLQFLFEYFSETQRNKGNFPGRFSGRQFSNSRSEMNVSTLELGDSALYLCASSFGAGVTDTEAFFGQGTRLTVV.

This clonotype was counted between two and nine times. This chain connects TRBV29-1 to TRBJ1-2; D remains unclear. CDR1 SQVTM and CDR2 ANQGSEA come from the germline V gene. This CDR3 is 14 amino acids long. V was cut by 2 bases and J by 2 bases, with 12 bases left in between. Here the CDR3 DNA reads TGCAGCGTTGAACGCAGCGGTGCGAACTATGGCTACACCTTC. This gives the protein CSVERSGANYGYTF.

This clonotype was counted many times. The chain links TRBV12-3 or TRBV12-4 to TRBJ2-3; 8 bases are a match to TRBD1. The J segment lost 4 bases and the V segment lost 3 bases, leaving 3 bases of the junction unmatched. The CDR3 totals 14 residues. CDR3 coding DNA: TGTGCCAGCAGTTTGGCAGGGGGCGCAGATACGCAGTATTTT. Translated: CASSLAGGADTQYF.

This chain links TRBV5-6 with TRBJ1-1; D gene unclear. From germline, CDR1 is SGHDT and CDR2 YYEEEE. CDR3 size: 13 residues. The ends were cut back, 0 bases at V and 4 bases at J, with 7 bases in the middle. The CDR3 spells CASSLGQTTEAFF. The CDR3 nucleotides read TGTGCCAGCAGCTTGGGGCAGACCACTGAAGCTTTCTTT.

As for this clonotype: Germline is not matched at one junction end, which may reflect a read error. The gene calls are TRBV20-1 and TRBJ1-1; the D is unclear. The germline V gene has CDR1 DFQATT and CDR2 SNEGSKA (reference sequence). There are 12 residues in the CDR3. CDR3 nucleotide sequence: TGCTGTGCTAGAGATCGTATCGCTGAAGCTTTCTTT. Its protein is CCARDRIAEAFF.

This clonotype was picked up many times. The rearrangement uses TRBV12-3 or TRBV12-4 and TRBJ2-3, with D perhaps TRBD1 or TRBD2 (5 bases each). CDR3 size: 13 residues. Deletions cut 6 bases from V and 10 bases from J, with 17 bases between. The CDR3 DNA follows: TGTGCCAGCAGCCTGGGACCGAGCCGACCGCAGTATTTT. Protein: CASSLGPSRPQYF.

The chain recombines TRBV5-1 with TRBJ2-3; 8 bases line up with TRBD1. The CDR3 sequence is 17 residues long. Germline CDR1 is SGHRS and CDR2 is YFSETQ. V lost 0 bases to trimming and J lost 0 bases; unmatched junction nucleotides: 6. The chain's CDR3 is CASSLAPTGDSTDTQYF. DNA of the CDR3: TGCGCCAGCAGCTTGGCCCCGACAGGGGACAGCACAGATACGCAGTATTTT.

This clonotype came up many times. The rearrangement joins TRBV29-1 to TRBJ1-2; D ambiguous. Germline CDR1 reads SQVTM; CDR2 reads ANQGSEA. V lost 6 bases, J lost 5 bases, and 13 bases lay in between. This CDR3 contains 12 residues. This CDR3 is CSVASIRYGYTF. In nucleotides, the CDR3 is TGCAGCGTGGCCAGTATACGATATGGCTACACCTTC.

The chain couples TRBV20-1 to TRBJ2-1; maybe TRBD2 (7 bases). CDR3 length equals 17 residues. CDR1 DFQATT and CDR2 SNEGSKA come from the germline V gene (reference sequence). V was trimmed by 7 bases and J by 8 bases, leaving 30 bases between them. The CDR3 loop is CSVTYLPDGGRNDEQFF. CDR3 bases: TGCAGTGTCACCTACCTTCCCGACGGGGGGCGTAACGATGAGCAGTTCTTC.